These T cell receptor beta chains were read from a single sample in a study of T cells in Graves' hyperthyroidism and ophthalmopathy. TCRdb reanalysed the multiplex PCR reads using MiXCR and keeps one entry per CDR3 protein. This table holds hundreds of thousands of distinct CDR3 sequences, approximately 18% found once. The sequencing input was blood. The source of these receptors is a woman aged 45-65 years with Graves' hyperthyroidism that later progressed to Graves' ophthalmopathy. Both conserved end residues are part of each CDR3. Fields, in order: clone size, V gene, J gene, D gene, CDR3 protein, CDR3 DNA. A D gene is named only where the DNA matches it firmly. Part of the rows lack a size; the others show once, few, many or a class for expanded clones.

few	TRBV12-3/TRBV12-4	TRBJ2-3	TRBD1	CASQRTGVGDTQYF	TGTGCCAGCCAAAGAACAGGGGTGGGAGATACGCAGTATTTT
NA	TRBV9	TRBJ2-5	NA	CASSVGLGGQGTQYF	TGTGCCAGCAGCGTCGGACTGGGTGGGCAAGGGACCCAGTACTTC
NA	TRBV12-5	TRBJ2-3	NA	CASGFQGRGRTDTQYF	TGTGCTAGTGGTTTTCAGGGGCGGGGGCGCACAGATACGCAGTATTTT
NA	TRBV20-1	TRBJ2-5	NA	CSGRRGLQETQYF	TGCAGTGGGCGCAGGGGACTCCAAGAGACCCAGTACTTC
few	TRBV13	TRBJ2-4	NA	CASSSLQPLAKNIQYF	TGTGCCAGCAGCTCCCTACAGCCACTAGCCAAAAACATTCAGTACTTC
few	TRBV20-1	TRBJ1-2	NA	CSASAGVGRGYTF	TGCAGTGCTAGCGCGGGGGTAGGACGGGGCTACACCTTC
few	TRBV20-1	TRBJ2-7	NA	CSGGRGLEQYF	TGCAGTGGAGGCAGAGGGCTCGAGCAGTACTTC
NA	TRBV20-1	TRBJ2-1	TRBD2	CSSQGGGAGNEQFF	TGCAGTTCCCAAGGCGGGGGGGCCGGTAATGAGCAGTTCTTC
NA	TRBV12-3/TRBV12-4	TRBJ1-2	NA	CASTPTPVYGYTF	TGTGCCAGCACTCCGACACCGGTCTATGGCTACACCTTC
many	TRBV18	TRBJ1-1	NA	CASSPKQTNTEAFF	TGTGCCAGCTCACCTAAACAGACGAACACTGAAGCTTTCTTT